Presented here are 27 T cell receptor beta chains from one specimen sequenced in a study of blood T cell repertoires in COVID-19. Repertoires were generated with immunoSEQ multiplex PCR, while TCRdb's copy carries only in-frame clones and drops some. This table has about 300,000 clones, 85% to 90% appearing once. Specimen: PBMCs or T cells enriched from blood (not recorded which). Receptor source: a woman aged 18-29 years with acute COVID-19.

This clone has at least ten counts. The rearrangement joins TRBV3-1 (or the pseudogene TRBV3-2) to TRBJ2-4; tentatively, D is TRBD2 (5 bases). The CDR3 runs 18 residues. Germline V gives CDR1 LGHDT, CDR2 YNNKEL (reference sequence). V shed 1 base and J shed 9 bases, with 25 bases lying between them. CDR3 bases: TGTGCCAGCAGCCAAGGTCCAGTGTGGGGTAGCGATGGGGTCATTCAGTACTTC. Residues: CASSQGPVWGSDGVIQYF.

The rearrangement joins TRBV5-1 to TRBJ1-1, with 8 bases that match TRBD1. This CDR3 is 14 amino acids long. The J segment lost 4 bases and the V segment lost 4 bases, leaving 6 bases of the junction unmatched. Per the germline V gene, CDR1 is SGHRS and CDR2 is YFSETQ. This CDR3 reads CASSLQGEGTEAFF. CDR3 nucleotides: TGCGCCAGCAGCCTACAGGGGGAGGGCACTGAAGCTTTCTTT.

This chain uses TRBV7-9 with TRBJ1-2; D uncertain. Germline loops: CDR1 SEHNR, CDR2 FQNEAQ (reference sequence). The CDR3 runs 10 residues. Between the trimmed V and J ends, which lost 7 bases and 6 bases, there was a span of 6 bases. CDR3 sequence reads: CASKSDGYTF. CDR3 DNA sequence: TGTGCCAGCAAATCGGATGGCTACACCTTC.

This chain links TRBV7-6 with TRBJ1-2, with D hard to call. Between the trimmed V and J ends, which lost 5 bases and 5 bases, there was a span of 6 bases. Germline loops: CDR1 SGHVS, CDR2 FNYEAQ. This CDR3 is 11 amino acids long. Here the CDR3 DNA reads TGTGCCAGCAGCAGAGAGTATGGCTACACCTTC. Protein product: CASSREYGYTF. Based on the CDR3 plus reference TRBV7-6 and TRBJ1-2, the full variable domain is GAGVSQSPRYKVTKRGQDVALRCDPISGHVSLYWYRQALGQGPEFLTYFNYEAQQDKSGLPNDRFSAERPEGSISTLTIQRTEQRDSAMYRCASSREYGYTFGSGTRLTVV.

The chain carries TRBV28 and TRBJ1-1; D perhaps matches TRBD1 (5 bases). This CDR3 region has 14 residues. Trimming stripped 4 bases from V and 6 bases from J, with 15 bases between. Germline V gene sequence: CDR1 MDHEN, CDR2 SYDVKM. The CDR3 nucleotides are TGTGCCAGCAGTTCGTGGGTCGACAGCGCTGAAGCTTTCTTT. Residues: CASSSWVDSAEAFF.

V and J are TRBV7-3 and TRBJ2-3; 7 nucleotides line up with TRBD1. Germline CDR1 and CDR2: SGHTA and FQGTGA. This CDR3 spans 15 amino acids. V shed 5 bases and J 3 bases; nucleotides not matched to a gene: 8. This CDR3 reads CASSKATGKTDTQYF. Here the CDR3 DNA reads TGTGCCAGCAGCAAAGCGACAGGGAAGACAGATACGCAGTATTTT.

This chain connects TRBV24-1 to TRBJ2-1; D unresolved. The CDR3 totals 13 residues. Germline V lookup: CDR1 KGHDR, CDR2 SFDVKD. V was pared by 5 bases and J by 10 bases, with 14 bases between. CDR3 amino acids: CATSGIVSREQFF. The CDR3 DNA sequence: TGTGCCACCAGTGGAATAGTGAGCCGCGAGCAGTTCTTC.

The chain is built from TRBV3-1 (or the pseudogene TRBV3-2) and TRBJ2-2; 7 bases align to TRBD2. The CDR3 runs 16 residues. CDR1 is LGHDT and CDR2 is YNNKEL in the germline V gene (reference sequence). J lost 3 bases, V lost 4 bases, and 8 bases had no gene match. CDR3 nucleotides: TGTGCCAGCAGCCCCTTCGGGGGGTCGGACACCGGGGAGCTGTTTTTT. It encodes CASSPFGGSDTGELFF.

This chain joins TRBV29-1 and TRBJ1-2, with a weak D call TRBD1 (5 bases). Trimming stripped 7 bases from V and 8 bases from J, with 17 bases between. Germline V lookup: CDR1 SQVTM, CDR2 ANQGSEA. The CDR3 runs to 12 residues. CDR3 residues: CSAHRGHIGYTF. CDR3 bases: TGCAGCGCCCATAGGGGTCACATCGGCTACACCTTC.

The CDR3 nucleotides are TGTGCCAGTCTACAGGGGGGAGCAGATACGCAGTATTTT. Amino acids: CASLQGGADTQYF. The chain employs TRBV27 and TRBJ2-3, with 8 bases matching TRBD1. From germline, CDR1 is MNHEY and CDR2 SMNVEV (reference sequence). This CDR3 region has 13 residues. J gave up 4 bases and V 9 bases, and 6 bases lay outside the gene matches.

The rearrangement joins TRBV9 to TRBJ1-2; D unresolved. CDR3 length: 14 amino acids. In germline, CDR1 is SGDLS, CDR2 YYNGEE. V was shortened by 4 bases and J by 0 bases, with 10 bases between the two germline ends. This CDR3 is CASSPARANYGYTF. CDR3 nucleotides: TGTGCCAGCAGCCCCGCAAGAGCTAACTATGGCTACACCTTC.

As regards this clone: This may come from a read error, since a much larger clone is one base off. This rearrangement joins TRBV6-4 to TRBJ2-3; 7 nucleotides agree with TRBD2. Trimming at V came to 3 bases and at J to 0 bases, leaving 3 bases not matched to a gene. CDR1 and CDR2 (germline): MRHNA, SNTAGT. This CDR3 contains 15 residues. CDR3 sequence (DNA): TGTGCCAGCAGTGAGAGTAGCGGGAGCACAGATACGCAGTATTTT. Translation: CASSESSGSTDTQYF.

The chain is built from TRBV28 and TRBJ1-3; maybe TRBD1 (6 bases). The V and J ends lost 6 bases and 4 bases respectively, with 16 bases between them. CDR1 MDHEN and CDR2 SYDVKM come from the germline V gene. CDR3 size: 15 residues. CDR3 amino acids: CASSAPGVGGNTIYF. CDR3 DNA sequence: TGTGCCAGCAGCGCACCAGGGGTCGGAGGAAACACCATATATTTT.

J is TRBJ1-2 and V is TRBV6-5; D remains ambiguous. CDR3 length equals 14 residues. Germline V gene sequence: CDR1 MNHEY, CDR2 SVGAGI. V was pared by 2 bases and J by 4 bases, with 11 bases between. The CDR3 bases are TGTGCCAGCAGTTACACTGGGAGCTCCTATGGCTACACCTTC. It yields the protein CASSYTGSSYGYTF.

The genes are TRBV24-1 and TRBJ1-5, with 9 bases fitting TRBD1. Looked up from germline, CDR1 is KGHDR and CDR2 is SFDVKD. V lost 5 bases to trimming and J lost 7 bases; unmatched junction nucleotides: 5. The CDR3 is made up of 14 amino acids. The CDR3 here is CATSGTGGRQPQHF. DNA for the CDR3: TGTGCCACCAGTGGAACAGGGGGCAGGCAGCCCCAGCATTTT.

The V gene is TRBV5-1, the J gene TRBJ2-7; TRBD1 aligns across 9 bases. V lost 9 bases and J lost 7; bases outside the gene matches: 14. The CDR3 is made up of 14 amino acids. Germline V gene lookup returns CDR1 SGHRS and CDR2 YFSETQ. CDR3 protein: CATRTGARSGEQYF. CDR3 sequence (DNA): TGCGCCACCAGGACAGGGGCTCGGAGTGGGGAGCAGTACTTC.

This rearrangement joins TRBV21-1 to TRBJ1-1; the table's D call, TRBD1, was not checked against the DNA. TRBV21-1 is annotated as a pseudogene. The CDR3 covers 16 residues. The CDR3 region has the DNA TGTGCCAGCAGCAAAGAGGGAAAGGGGGTTGACACTGAAGCTTTCTTT. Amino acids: CASSKEGKGVDTEAFF.

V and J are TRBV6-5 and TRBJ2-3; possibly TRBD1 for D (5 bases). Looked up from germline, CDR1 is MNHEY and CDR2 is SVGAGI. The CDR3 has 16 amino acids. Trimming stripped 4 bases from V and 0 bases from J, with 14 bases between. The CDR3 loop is CASSSFQGFSTDTQYF. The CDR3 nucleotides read TGTGCCAGCAGTTCCTTTCAGGGATTTAGCACAGATACGCAGTATTTT.

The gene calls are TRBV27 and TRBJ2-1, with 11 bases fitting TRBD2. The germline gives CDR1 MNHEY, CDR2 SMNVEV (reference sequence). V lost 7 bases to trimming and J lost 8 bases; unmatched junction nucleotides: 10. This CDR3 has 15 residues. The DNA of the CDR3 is TGTGCCAGCACCACCCTACTAGCGGGGGTCGATGAGCAGTTCTTC. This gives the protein CASTTLLAGVDEQFF.

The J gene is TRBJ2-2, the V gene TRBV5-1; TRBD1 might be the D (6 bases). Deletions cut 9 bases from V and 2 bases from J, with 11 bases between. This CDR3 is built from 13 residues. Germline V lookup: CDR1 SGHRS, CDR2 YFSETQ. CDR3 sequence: CATRTVNTGELFF. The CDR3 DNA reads TGCGCCACTCGGACAGTCAACACCGGGGAGCTGTTTTTT.

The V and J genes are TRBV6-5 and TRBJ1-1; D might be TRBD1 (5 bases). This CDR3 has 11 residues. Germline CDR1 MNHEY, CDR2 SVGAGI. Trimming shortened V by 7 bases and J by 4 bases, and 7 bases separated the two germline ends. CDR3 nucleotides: TGTGCCAGCACCCAGGGCACTGAAGCTTTCTTT. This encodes CASTQGTEAFF.

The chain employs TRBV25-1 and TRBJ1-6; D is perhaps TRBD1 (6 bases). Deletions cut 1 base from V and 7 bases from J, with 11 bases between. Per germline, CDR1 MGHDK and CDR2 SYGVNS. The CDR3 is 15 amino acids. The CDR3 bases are TGTGCCAGCAGTGAATTGGACAGACAAAATTCACCCCTCCACTTT. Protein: CASSELDRQNSPLHF.

CDR3 protein: CASSQEGLPGTSEYEQYF. In DNA form, the CDR3 reads TGTGCCAGCAGCCAAGAGGGCCTTCCCGGGACTAGCGAATACGAGCAGTACTTC. The gene calls are TRBV3-1 (or the pseudogene TRBV3-2) and TRBJ2-7, with 10 bases identical to TRBD2. The CDR3 loop spans 18 amino acids. Germline V gene data show CDR1 as LGHDT and CDR2 as YNNKEL (reference sequence). V lost 0 bases, J lost 4 bases, and 12 bases stayed unmatched.

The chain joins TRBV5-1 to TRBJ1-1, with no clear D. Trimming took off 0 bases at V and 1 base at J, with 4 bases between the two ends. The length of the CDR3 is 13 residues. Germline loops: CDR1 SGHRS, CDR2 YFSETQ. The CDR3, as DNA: TGCGCCAGCAGCTTGGGAGGGAACACTGAAGCTTTCTTT. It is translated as CASSLGGNTEAFF.

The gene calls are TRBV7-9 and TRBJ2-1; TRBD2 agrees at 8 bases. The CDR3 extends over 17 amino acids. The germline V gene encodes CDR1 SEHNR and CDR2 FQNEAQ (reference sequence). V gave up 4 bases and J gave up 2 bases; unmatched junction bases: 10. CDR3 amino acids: CASSSQRASGPYNEQFF. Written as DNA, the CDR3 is TGTGCCAGCAGCTCCCAACGGGCTAGCGGGCCCTACAATGAGCAGTTCTTC.

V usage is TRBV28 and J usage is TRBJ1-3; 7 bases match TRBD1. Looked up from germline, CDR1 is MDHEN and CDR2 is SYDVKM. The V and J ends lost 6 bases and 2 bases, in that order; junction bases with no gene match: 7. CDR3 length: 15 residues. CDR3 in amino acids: CASRGGTATGNTIYF. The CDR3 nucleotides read TGTGCCAGCAGGGGCGGGACAGCCACTGGAAACACCATATATTTT.

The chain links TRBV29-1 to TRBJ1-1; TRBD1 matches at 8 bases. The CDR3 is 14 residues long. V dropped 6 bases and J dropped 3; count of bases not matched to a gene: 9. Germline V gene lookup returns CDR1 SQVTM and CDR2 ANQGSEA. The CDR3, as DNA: TGCAGCGTGCAGGTACAGGGGGTCTACACTGAAGCTTTCTTT. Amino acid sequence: CSVQVQGVYTEAFF.